Presented here are 9 T cell receptor beta chains from one specimen sequenced in a study of cytomegalovirus exposure and HLA in healthy donors. The PCR made use of 60 Vbeta and 13 Jbeta primers. The table came from immunoSEQ multiplex PCR; TCRdb's copy has only in-frame clones and leaves some out. The sample records around 200,000 clones, 75% to 80% being singletons. Material: PBMCs. These receptors were obtained from a male donor in good health and CMV-seronegative.

This chain uses TRBV9 with TRBJ1-2; maybe TRBD1 (6 bases). The CDR3 totals 13 residues. Germline CDR1 is SGDLS and CDR2 is YYNGEE. V was clipped by 0 bases and J by 8 bases, with 11 bases between them. The CDR3 spells CASSVENRDGYTF. The DNA for the CDR3 is TGTGCCAGCAGCGTAGAAAACAGGGACGGCTACACCTTC.

The sample holds one count of this clone. The sample holds other DNA sequences that translate to the same CDR3. The genes are TRBV4-3 and TRBJ2-3, with TRBD2 identical over 8 bases. V lost 0 bases to trimming and J lost 1 base; unmatched junction nucleotides: 3. Germline loops: CDR1 LGHNA, CDR2 YSLEER. This CDR3 is built from 16 residues. The CDR3 protein is CASSQESGGGTDTQYF. The CDR3 DNA sequence: TGCGCCAGCAGCCAAGAAAGCGGGGGCGGCACAGATACGCAGTATTTT.

The table lists this clone with a few counts. The chain recombines TRBV5-1 with TRBJ2-1, with a possible D match to TRBD2 (7 bases). CDR3 length: 15 residues. The germline gives CDR1 SGHRS, CDR2 YFSETQ. V lost 0 bases and J lost 4, with 11 bases in between. The CDR3 reads CASSLEGGRYNEQFF. The CDR3 DNA follows: TGCGCCAGCAGCTTGGAGGGGGGGCGGTACAATGAGCAGTTCTTC.

DNA of the CDR3: TGTGCCATCAGTGAGGGACAGAATGATGGCTACACCTTC. Translation gives CAISEGQNDGYTF. This chain links TRBV10-3 with TRBJ1-2, with D perhaps TRBD1 (6 bases). The CDR3 totals 13 residues. V was shortened by 2 bases and J by 6 bases, with 10 bases between the two germline ends. Looked up from germline, CDR1 is ENHRY and CDR2 is SYGVKD.

This chain uses TRBV30 with TRBJ2-1; 11 bases are shared with TRBD1. CDR3 size: 13 residues. Per germline, CDR1 GTSNPN and CDR2 SVGIG (reference sequence). The V and J ends lost 1 base and 10 bases, in that order; junction bases with no gene match: 3. CDR3 loop: CAWSGTGGAEQFF. The CDR3 region has the DNA TGTGCCTGGAGTGGGACAGGGGGCGCGGAGCAGTTCTTC.

This clone was seen once. V is TRBV5-1 and J is TRBJ2-2, with 10 bases aligning to TRBD1. This CDR3 contains 17 residues. J gave up 2 bases and V 4 bases, and 8 bases lay outside the gene matches. The germline gives CDR1 SGHRS, CDR2 YFSETQ. CDR3 residues: CASSHRGDRGNTGELFF. The CDR3 DNA reads TGCGCCAGCAGCCACCGTGGGGACAGGGGTAACACCGGGGAGCTGTTTTTT.

The chain recombines TRBV6-5 with TRBJ2-1; 9 nucleotides match TRBD2. The V and J ends lost 5 bases and 6 bases, in that order; junction bases with no gene match: 5. Per the germline V gene, CDR1 is MNHEY and CDR2 is SVGAGI. The CDR3 spans 14 residues. The CDR3 DNA reads TGTGCCAGCAGTAGACTTAGCGGGAGCAATGAGCAGTTCTTC. This translates into CASSRLSGSNEQFF.

In its sample, this clone was seen once. Germline is not matched at one junction end, which may reflect a read error. The chain recombines TRBV7-9 with TRBJ2-1; possible D gene TRBD1, 6 bases. The germline V gene encodes CDR1 SEHNR and CDR2 FQNEAQ (reference sequence). CDR3 length: 16 residues. CDR3 amino acids: CSSSLTRDGARRGQFF. Written as DNA, the CDR3 is TGTTCCAGCAGCTTAACCCGGGACGGTGCCCGCAGGGGGCAGTTCTTC.

V usage is TRBV10-3 and J usage is TRBJ2-5; unclear D gene. CDR1 is ENHRY and CDR2 is SYGVKD in the germline V gene. The CDR3 consists of 17 residues. V lost 2 bases and J 3 bases, leaving 19 bases between the germline ends. This CDR3 is CAISEIGDPITKETQYF. The CDR3 DNA sequence: TGTGCCATCAGTGAGATCGGCGATCCGATCACTAAAGAGACCCAGTACTTC.